This T cell receptor (beta chain) emerged from a study of cytomegalovirus exposure and HLA in healthy donors. In the study overall: HLA-typed donors were the source of tens of millions of unique TCRs, which an early data release held. Whole-study findings and limits: An analysis done earlier found most TCR beta V segments productive about 87% or about 30% of the time.

All donors participated as healthy donors of bone marrow. PCR amplification relied on 60 Vbeta primers (plus 13 Jbeta primers). Profiled with immunoSEQ multiplex PCR; TCRdb holds only in-frame clones, not every one. Seen here are approximately 120,000 clones, approximately 80% observed once, and the top ten hold under 3.5%. On this clone itself: Its antigen is still unknown.

Germline CDR1 and CDR2: MNHNS and SASEGT. The CDR3 runs to 15 residues. The J segment lost 2 bases and the V segment lost 3 bases, leaving 4 bases of the junction unmatched. V gene TRBV6-1 combines with J gene TRBJ2-1; 7 bases are a match to TRBD1. This TCR was sampled from a female donor in good health and CMV-seronegative. Sequencing was carried out using PBMCs. The CDR3 here is CASSELQGPYNEQFF. CDR3 nucleotide sequence: TGTGCCAGCAGTGAGTTACAGGGGCCCTACAATGAGCAGTTCTTC.